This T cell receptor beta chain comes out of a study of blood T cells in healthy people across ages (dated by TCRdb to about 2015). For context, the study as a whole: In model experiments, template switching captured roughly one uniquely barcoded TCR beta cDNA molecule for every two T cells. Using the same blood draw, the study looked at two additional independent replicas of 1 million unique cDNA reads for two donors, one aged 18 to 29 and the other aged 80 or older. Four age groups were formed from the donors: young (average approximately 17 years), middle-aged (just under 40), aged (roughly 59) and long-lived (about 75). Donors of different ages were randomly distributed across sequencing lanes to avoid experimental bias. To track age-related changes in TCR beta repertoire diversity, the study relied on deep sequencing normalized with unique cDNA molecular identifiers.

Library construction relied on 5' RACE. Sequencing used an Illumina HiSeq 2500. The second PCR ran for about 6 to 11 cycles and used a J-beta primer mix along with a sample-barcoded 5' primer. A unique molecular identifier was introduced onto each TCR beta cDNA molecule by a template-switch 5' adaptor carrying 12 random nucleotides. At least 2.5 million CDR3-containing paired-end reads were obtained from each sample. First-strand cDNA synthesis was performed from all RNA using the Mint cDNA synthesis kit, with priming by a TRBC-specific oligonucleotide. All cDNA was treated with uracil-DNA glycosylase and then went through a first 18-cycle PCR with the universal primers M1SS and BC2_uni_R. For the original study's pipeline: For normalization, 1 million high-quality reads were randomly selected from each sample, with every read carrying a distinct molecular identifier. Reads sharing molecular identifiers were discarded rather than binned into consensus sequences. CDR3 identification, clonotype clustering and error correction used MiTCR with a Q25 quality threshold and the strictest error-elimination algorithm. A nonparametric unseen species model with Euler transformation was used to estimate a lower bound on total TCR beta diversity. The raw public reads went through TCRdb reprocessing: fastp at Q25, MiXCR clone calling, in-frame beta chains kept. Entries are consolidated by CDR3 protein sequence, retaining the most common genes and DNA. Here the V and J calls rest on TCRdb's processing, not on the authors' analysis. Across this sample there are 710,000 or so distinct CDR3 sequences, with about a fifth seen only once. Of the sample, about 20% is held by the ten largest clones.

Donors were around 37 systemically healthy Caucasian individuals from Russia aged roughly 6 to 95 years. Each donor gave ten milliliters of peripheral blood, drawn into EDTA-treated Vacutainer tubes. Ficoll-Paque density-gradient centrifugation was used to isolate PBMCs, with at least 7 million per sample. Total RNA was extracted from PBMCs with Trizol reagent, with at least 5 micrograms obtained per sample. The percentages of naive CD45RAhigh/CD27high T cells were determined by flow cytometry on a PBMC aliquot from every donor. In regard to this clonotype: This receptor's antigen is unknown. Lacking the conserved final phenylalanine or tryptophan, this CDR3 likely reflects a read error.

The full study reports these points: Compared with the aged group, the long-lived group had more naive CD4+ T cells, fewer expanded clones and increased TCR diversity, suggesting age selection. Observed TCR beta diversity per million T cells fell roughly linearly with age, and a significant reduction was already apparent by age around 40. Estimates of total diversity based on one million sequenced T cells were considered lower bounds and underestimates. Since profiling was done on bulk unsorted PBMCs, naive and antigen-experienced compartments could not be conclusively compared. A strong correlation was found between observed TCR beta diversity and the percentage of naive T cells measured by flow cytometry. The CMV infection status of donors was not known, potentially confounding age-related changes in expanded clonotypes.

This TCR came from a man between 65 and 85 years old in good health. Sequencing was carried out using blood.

The nucleotide sequence reads TGCGCCAGCAGCCAGAACAGCGAACGGGAAAAACTGTTTCTT. Its translation reads: CASSQNSEREKLFL. The receptor chain draws on TRBV4-3 and TRBJ1-4; the D gene cannot be named for sure. The CDR3 spans 14 residues, counting both ends. Only the CDR3 region is kept as DNA, spanning 42 bases read in frame from base 1. For CDR1 and CDR2, the germline V gene lists LGHNA and YSLEER. V drops 3 bases and J drops 8 bases, leaving 13 bases in between.